A selection of T cell receptor beta chains follows, all from one sample in a study of blood T cell repertoires in COVID-19. Assay: immunoSEQ multiplex PCR; the TCRdb copy retains only in-frame clones and omits some. The sample consists of 51,000 or so clones, about 90% of them appearing once. The sample taken for sequencing was peripheral blood. The origin of the receptors is a man older than 75 with acute or convalescent COVID-19. The CDR3 runs from the conserved cysteine through the conserved F or W. Each record gives: clone size, J gene, V gene, D gene, CDR3 length, CDR3 DNA, CDR3 protein. The D gene is left open where the match is weak. Expanded clones get a size class; other rows say once, few or many, or leave the size out.

few	TRBJ1-5	TRBV4-1	NA	15	TGCGCCAGCAGCCAGGGGAGGGGAAGCAATCAGCCCCAGCATTTT	CASSQGRGSNQPQHF
NA	TRBJ2-3	TRBV11-3	NA	15	TGTGCCAGCAGCCCAGGACAGCCCGTCACAGATACGCAGTATTTT	CASSPGQPVTDTQYF
NA	TRBJ1-2	TRBV25-1	NA	12	TGTGCCAGCAGTGGACTGAACTATGGCTACACCTTC	CASSGLNYGYTF
NA	TRBJ2-7	TRBV24-1	TRBD1	15	TGTGCCACCAGTGATTCGGGGACAGCTAAATACGAGCAGTACTTC	CATSDSGTAKYEQYF
NA	TRBJ1-2	TRBV5-1	TRBD1	14	TGCGCCAGCAGCTTGGAAAGGACAGGGGGTGGCTACACCTTC	CASSLERTGGGYTF
NA	TRBJ2-7	TRBV7-9	NA	14	TGTGCCAGCAATTTGGCCGGGGTTCCCTACGAGCAGTACTTC	CASNLAGVPYEQYF
NA	TRBJ2-1	TRBV7-9	NA	12	TGTGCCAGCAGCTCGGTGGGCGCTGAGCAGTTCTTC	CASSSVGAEQFF
NA	TRBJ1-5	TRBV7-6	NA	12	TGTGCCAGCAGCTTTGTGGGCCAGCCCCAGCATTTT	CASSFVGQPQHF
NA	TRBJ1-1	TRBV11-2	NA	18	TGTGCCAGCAGACCCAACCGGAGGGAGGCGCGTGGGAACACTGAAGCTTTCTTT	CASRPNRREARGNTEAFF
NA	TRBJ2-5	TRBV15	TRBD1	14	TGTGCCACCAGCAGAGCTGACAGGGAGGAGACCCAGTACTTC	CATSRADREETQYF
NA	TRBJ1-5	TRBV29-1	TRBD1	13	TGCAGCGCGACAGGGAATAGCAATCAGCCCCAGCATTTT	CSATGNSNQPQHF
NA	TRBJ2-5	TRBV9	TRBD1	14	TGTGCCAGCAGCGCGACAGGGTACCAAGAGACCCAGTACTTC	CASSATGYQETQYF
NA	TRBJ2-2	TRBV11-2	NA	14	TGTGCCAGCAGCCTGGGAGTAAACACCGGGGAGCTGTTTTTT	CASSLGVNTGELFF
NA	TRBJ1-5	TRBV28	TRBD1	12	TGTGCCAGCAGAGGGGGCCATCAGCCCCAGCATTTT	CASRGGHQPQHF
once	TRBJ1-4	TRBV5-4	TRBD1	14	TGTGCCAGCAGCTTACAGGGGGCTTATGAAAAACTGTTTTTT	CASSLQGAYEKLFF
NA	TRBJ2-5	TRBV29-1	NA	13	TGCAGCGTTGGCAGGGAAAAGGGGGAGACCCAGTACTTC	CSVGREKGETQYF
NA	TRBJ2-2	TRBV2	NA	12	TGTGCCAGCACCCTCCACACCGGGGAGCTGTTTTTT	CASTLHTGELFF
once	TRBJ1-1	TRBV12-2	NA	15	TGTGCAAGTCGCTTCCCCCCGACAGGGTCGAATGAAGCTTTCTTT	CASRFPPTGSNEAFF
NA	TRBJ1-1	TRBV18	TRBD1	15	TGTGCCAGCTCTCTAGGGACAGGGCCGAACACTGAAGCTTTCTTT	CASSLGTGPNTEAFF
NA	TRBJ2-6	TRBV3-1/TRBV3-2	TRBD1	18	TGTGCCAGCAGCGCCGGGACAGGGTCCCTCTCTGGGGCCAACGTCCTGACTTTC	CASSAGTGSLSGANVLTF
few	TRBJ2-5	TRBV5-1	TRBD2	16	TGCGCCAGCAGCTTCATTAGCGGGGGATACCAAGAGACCCAGTACTTC	CASSFISGGYQETQYF
NA	TRBJ1-5	TRBV27	TRBD1	14	TGTGCCAGCAGTTTGACAGGGAATTATCAGCCCCAGCATTTT	CASSLTGNYQPQHF
NA	TRBJ1-2	TRBV19	TRBD1	16	TGTGCCAGTAGCCCCGACAGGGGAAGAGCTAACTATGGCTACACCTTC	CASSPDRGRANYGYTF
NA	TRBJ1-6	TRBV5-6	NA	13	TGTGCCAGCAGCTTAACGGTCTCATCACCCCTCCACTTT	CASSLTVSSPLHF
NA	TRBJ2-3	TRBV12-3/TRBV12-4	NA	12	TGTGCCAGCAGCCGGGCGGGGGATACGCAGTATTTT	CASSRAGDTQYF
NA	TRBJ1-5	TRBV19	TRBD1	16	TGTGCCAGTAGTCGCGGGACAGCCCTTGGCAATCAGCCCCAGCATTTT	CASSRGTALGNQPQHF
NA	TRBJ1-1	TRBV5-1	TRBD1	14	TGCGCCAGCAGCGATAAACAGGGGAGCACTGAAGCTTTCTTT	CASSDKQGSTEAFF
NA	TRBJ1-5	TRBV7-8	TRBD1	14	TGTGCCAGCAAAGGGAACAGGGGGGATCAGCCCCAGCATTTT	CASKGNRGDQPQHF
NA	TRBJ2-7	TRBV28	TRBD1	14	TGTGCCAGCACCTGGGGGACAGGGGGCTACGAGCAGTACTTC	CASTWGTGGYEQYF
NA	TRBJ2-3	TRBV7-8	NA	14	TGTGCCAGCACCCTTTTACTTAGCACAGATACGCAGTATTTT	CASTLLLSTDTQYF
few	TRBJ1-2	TRBV14	NA	13	TGTGCCAGCAGCCAAGACTACAACTATGGCTACACCTTC	CASSQDYNYGYTF
NA	TRBJ1-1	TRBV19	NA	12	TGTGCCAGTAGTAAGGAGAGCACTGAAGCTTTCTTT	CASSKESTEAFF
NA	TRBJ1-1	TRBV28	NA	14	TGTGCCAGCAGTTTAAGGGGCATCAACACTGAAGCTTTCTTT	CASSLRGINTEAFF
NA	TRBJ2-7	TRBV2	TRBD2	16	TGTGCCAGCAGGGACCCGGGACTAGCGGGGGGCTACGAGCAGTACTTC	CASRDPGLAGGYEQYF
NA	TRBJ1-4	TRBV6-6	TRBD1	16	TGTGCCAGCAGCCTGGGCAGGGGGCGGTCTAATGAAAAACTGTTTTTT	CASSLGRGRSNEKLFF
few	TRBJ2-1	TRBV18	TRBD1	13	TGTGCCAGCTCACCGACAGGGAACAATGAGCAGTTCTTC	CASSPTGNNEQFF
NA	TRBJ2-2	TRBV6-5	NA	14	TGTGCCAGCAAGTACAGGGCGGACACCGGGGAGCTGTTTTTT	CASKYRADTGELFF
NA	TRBJ2-6	TRBV6-4	TRBD1	16	TGTGCCAGCAGTGACTCAAGGGGGCACGGGGCCAACGTCCTGACTTTC	CASSDSRGHGANVLTF
NA	TRBJ1-6	TRBV19	TRBD1	14	TGTGCCAGTAGTCAGACAGGGGGCTATTCACCCCTCCACTTT	CASSQTGGYSPLHF
NA	TRBJ2-2	TRBV27	NA	15	TGTGCCAGCAGTTTATCCGTGGGGGCCACCGGGGAGCTGTTTTTT	CASSLSVGATGELFF
NA	TRBJ1-5	TRBV30	TRBD1	18	TGTGCCTGGAGTCCATGGGTATCCGGGACAGGCTTGAATCAGCCCCAGCATTTT	CAWSPWVSGTGLNQPQHF
NA	TRBJ2-1	TRBV5-1	TRBD2	15	TGCGCCAGCAGCGCAAGACTAGCGGGGGACACTGAGCAGTTCTTC	CASSARLAGDTEQFF
NA	TRBJ1-4	TRBV28	TRBD1	13	TGTGCCAACCAGAGACAGGGCGGTGAAAAACTGTTTTTT	CANQRQGGEKLFF
NA	TRBJ2-1	TRBV3-1/TRBV3-2	NA	14	TGTGCCAGCAGCCAAGTCTTTGCGGGAAATGAGCAGTTCTTC	CASSQVFAGNEQFF
NA	TRBJ2-4	TRBV19	NA	17	TGTGCCAGTAGTGCGGGCGGGACGGTGGGTTCCAAAAACATTCAGTACTTC	CASSAGGTVGSKNIQYF
NA	TRBJ2-6	TRBV6-5	NA	15	TGTGCCAGCAGTCCCAGGGTACTCGGGGCCAACGTCCTGACTTTC	CASSPRVLGANVLTF
NA	TRBJ2-5	TRBV7-9	NA	12	TGTGCCAGCAGCTTACAGCCGGGGACCCAGTACTTC	CASSLQPGTQYF
NA	TRBJ1-3	TRBV7-2	NA	15	TGTGCCAGCAGCCCCAGGGTGGTCCCTGGAAACACCATATATTTT	CASSPRVVPGNTIYF
NA	TRBJ2-7	TRBV5-1	TRBD1	15	TGCGCCAGCAGCTTGAGGACAGGGAACTCCTACGAGCAGTACTTC	CASSLRTGNSYEQYF
NA	TRBJ2-3	TRBV15	NA	17	TGTGCCACCAGCTGGCCCTTCGGAGGGGGGGAGACAGATACGCAGTATTTT	CATSWPFGGGETDTQYF
NA	TRBJ1-1	TRBV28	NA	14	TGTGCCAGCAGTGGCCAGGACAGCTACACTGAAGCTTTCTTT	CASSGQDSYTEAFF
once	TRBJ2-5	TRBV11-2	TRBD2	16	TGTGCCAGCAGCAGAAATAGCGGGGGGGCCATAGAGACCCAGTACTTC	CASSRNSGGAIETQYF